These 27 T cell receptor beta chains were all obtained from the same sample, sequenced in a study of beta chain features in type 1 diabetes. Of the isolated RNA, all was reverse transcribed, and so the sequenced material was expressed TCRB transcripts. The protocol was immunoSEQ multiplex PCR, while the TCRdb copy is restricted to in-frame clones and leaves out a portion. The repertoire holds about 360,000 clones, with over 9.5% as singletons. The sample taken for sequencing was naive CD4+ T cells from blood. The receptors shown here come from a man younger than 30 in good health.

The CDR3 nucleotides read TGTGCCAGCAGGGGGACTAGCGGAGGGGGGTACGAGCAGTACTTC. This encodes CASRGTSGGGYEQYF. The chain recombines TRBV2 with TRBJ2-7; TRBD2 matches 11 bases. Trimming took 6 bases from V and 4 from J; bases not matched to a gene: 8. The CDR3 contains 15 residues. Germline loops: CDR1 SNHLY, CDR2 FYNNEI.

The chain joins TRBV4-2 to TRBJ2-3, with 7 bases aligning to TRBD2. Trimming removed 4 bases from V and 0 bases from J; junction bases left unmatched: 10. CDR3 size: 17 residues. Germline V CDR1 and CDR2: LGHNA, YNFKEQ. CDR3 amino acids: CASSLTSSGLSTDTQYF. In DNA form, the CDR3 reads TGTGCCAGCAGCCTTACTTCTAGCGGACTGAGCACAGATACGCAGTATTTT.

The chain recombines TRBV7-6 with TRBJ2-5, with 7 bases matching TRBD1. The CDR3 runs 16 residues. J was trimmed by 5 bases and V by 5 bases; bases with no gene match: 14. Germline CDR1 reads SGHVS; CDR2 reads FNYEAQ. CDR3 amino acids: CASSLRTGGEWETQYF. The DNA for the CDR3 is TGTGCCAGCAGCCTACGGACAGGTGGGGAGTGGGAGACCCAGTACTTC.

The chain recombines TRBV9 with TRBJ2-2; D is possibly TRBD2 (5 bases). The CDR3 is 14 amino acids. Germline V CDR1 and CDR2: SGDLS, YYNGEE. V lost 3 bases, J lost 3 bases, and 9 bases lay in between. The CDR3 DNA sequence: TGTGCCAGCAGCGCCGGACTTGACACCGGGGAGCTGTTTTTT. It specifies CASSAGLDTGELFF.

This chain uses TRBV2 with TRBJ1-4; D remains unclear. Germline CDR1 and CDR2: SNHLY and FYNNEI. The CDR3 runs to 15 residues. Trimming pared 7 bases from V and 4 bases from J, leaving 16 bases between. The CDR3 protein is CASTLLGRDNEKLFF. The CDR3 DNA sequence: TGTGCCAGCACTCTCCTAGGCAGAGATAATGAAAAACTGTTTTTT.

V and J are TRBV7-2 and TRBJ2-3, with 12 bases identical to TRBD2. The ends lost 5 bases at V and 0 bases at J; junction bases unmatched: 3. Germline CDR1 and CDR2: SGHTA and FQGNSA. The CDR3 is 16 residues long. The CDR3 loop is CASSKLAGGSTDTQYF. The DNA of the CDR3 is TGTGCCAGCAGCAAACTAGCGGGAGGTAGCACAGATACGCAGTATTTT.

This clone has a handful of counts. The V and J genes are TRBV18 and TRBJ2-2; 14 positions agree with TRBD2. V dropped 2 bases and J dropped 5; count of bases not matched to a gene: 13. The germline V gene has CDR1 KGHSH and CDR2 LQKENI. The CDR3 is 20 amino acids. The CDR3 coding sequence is TGTGCCAGCTCACCAGGACCGGGACTAGCGGGAGAGAAGGGTACCGGGGAGCTGTTTTTT. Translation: CASSPGPGLAGEKGTGELFF.

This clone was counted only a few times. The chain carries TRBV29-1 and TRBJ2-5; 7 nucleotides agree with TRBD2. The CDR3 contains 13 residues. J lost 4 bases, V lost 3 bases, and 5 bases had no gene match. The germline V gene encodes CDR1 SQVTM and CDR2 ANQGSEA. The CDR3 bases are TGCAGCGTTGATCGGGGGGAAGGAGAGACCCAGTACTTC. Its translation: CSVDRGEGETQYF.

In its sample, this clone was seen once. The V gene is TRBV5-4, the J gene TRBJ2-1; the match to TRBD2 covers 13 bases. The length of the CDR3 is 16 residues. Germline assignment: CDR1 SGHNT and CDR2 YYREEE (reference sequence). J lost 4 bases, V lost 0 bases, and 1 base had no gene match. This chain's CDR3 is CASSLGLAGGYNEQFF. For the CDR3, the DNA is TGTGCCAGCAGCTTGGGACTAGCGGGAGGTTACAATGAGCAGTTCTTC.

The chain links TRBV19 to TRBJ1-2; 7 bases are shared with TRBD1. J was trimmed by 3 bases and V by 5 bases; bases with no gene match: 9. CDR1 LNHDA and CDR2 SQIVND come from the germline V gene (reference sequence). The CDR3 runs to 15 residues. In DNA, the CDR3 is TGTGCCAGTAGTCCTACTCCGGGACAGTACTATGGCTACACCTTC. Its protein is CASSPTPGQYYGYTF. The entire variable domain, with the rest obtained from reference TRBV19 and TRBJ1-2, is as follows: DGGITQSPKYLFRKEGQNVTLSCEQNLNHDAMYWYRQDPGQGLRLIYYSQIVNDFQKGDIAEGYSVSREKKESFPLTVTSAQKNPTAFYLCASSPTPGQYYGYTFGSGTRLTVV.

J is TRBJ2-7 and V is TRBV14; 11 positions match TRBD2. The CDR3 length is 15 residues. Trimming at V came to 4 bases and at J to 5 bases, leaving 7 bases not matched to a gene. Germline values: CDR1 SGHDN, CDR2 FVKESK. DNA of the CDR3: TGTGCCAGCAGCCCCAGACTAGCGGGAAATCACGAGCAGTACTTC. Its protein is CASSPRLAGNHEQYF.

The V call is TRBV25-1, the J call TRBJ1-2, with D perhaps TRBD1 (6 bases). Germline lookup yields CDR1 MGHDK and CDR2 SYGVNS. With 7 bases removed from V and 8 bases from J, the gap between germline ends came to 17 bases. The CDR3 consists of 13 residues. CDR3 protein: CASKFRGSGGYTF. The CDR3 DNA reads TGTGCCAGCAAATTCAGGGGATCCGGCGGCTACACCTTC.

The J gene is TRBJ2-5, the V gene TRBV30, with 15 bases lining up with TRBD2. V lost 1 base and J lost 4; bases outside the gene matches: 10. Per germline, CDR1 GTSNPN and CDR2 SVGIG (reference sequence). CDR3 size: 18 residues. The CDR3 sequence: CAWSGTRTSGGVAETQYF. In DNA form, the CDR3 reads TGTGCCTGGAGTGGCACACGGACTAGCGGGGGGGTGGCAGAGACCCAGTACTTC.

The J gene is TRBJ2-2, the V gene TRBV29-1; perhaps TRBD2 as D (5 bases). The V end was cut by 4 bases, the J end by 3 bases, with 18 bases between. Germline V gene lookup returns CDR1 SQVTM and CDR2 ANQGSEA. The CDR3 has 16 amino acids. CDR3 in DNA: TGCAGCGTTGCCCGGGGAAATCGGGTATACACCGGGGAGCTGTTTTTT. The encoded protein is CSVARGNRVYTGELFF.

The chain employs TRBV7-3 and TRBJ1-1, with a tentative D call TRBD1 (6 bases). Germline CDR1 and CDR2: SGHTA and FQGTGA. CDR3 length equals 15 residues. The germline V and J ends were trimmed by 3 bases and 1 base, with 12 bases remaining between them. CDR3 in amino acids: CASSFGGNGNTEAFF. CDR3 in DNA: TGTGCCAGCAGCTTTGGGGGCAATGGGAACACTGAAGCTTTCTTT.

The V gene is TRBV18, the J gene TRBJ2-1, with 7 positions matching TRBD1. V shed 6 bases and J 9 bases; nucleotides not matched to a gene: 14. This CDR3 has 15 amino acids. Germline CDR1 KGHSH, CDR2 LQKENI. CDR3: CASSPVIGGEGEQFF. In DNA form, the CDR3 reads TGTGCCAGCTCTCCAGTGATAGGGGGCGAGGGTGAGCAGTTCTTC.

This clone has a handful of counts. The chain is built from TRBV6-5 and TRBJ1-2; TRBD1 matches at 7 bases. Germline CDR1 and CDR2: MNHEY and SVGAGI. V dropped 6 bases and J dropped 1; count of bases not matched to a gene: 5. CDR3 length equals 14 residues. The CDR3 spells CASRLSGGNYGYTF. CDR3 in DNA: TGTGCCAGCAGATTATCAGGGGGTAACTATGGCTACACCTTC.

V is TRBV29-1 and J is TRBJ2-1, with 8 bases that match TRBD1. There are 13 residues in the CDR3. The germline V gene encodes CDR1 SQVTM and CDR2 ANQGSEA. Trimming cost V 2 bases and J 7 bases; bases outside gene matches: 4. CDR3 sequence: CSVEQGAGNEQFF. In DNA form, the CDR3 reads TGCAGCGTTGAACAGGGGGCTGGAAATGAGCAGTTCTTC.

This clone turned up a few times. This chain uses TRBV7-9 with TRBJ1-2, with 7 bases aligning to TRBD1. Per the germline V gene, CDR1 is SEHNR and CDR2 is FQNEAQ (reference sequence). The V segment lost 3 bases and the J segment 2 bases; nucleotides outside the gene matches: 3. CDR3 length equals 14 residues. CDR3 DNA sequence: TGTGCCAGCAGCTTGGCACAGGGGAACTATGGCTACACCTTC. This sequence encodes CASSLAQGNYGYTF.

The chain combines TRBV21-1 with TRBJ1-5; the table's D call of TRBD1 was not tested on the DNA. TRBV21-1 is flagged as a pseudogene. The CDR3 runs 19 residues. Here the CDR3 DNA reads TGTGCCAGCAGCGAGGGACAGGGGGTTTGGCGGCGGAGCAATCAGCCCCAGCATTTT. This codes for CASSEGQGVWRRSNQPQHF.

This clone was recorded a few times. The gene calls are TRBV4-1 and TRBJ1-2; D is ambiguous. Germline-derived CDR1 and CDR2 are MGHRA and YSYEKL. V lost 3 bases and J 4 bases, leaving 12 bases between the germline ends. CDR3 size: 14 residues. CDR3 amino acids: CASSHPARVYGYTF. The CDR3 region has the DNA TGCGCCAGCAGCCATCCGGCGAGGGTCTATGGCTACACCTTC.

The CDR3 nucleotides are TGTGCCAGCAGGGCTACAGGTGGCACAGATACGCAGTATTTT. Translating it yields CASRATGGTDTQYF. J is TRBJ2-3 and V is TRBV7-3; D may be TRBD1 (5 bases). This CDR3 spans 14 amino acids. CDR1 and CDR2 (germline): SGHTA, FQGTGA. V lost 6 bases to trimming and J lost 1 base, with 11 bases between them. Based on the CDR3 plus reference TRBV7-3 and TRBJ2-3, the full variable domain is GAGVSQTPSNKVTEKGKYVELRCDPISGHTALYWYRQSLGQGPEFLIYFQGTGAADDSGLPNDRFFAVRPEGSVSTLKIQRTERGDSAVYLCASRATGGTDTQYFGPGTRLTVL.

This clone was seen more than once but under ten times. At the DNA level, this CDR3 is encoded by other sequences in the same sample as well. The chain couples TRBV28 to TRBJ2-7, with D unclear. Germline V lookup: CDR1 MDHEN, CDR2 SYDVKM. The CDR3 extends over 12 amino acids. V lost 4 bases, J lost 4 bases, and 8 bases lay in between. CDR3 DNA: TGTGCCAGCAGTTCTAGAGTATACGAGCAGTACTTC. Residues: CASSSRVYEQYF.

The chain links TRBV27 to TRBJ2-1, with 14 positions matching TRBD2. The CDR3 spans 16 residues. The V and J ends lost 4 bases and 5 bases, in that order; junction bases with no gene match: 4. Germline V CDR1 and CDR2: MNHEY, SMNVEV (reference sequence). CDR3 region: CASSSRLAGGNNEQFF. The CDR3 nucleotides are TGTGCCAGCAGTTCAAGACTAGCGGGAGGGAACAATGAGCAGTTCTTC.

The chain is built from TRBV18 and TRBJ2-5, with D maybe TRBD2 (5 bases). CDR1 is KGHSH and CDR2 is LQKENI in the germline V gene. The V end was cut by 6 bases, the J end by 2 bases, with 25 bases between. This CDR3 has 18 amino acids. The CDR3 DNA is TGTGCCAGCTCGCGAGGAGAACAGCGGAGCTCATATCAAGAGACCCAGTACTTC. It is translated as CASSRGEQRSSYQETQYF.

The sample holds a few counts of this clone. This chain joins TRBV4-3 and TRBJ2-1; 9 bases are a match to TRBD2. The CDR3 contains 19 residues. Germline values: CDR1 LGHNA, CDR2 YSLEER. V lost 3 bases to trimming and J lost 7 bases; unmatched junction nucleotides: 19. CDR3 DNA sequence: TGCGCCAGCAGCCATACAGGGGTGTGGGGCGGGAGGGCCTTAAATGAGCAGTTCTTC. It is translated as CASSHTGVWGGRALNEQFF.

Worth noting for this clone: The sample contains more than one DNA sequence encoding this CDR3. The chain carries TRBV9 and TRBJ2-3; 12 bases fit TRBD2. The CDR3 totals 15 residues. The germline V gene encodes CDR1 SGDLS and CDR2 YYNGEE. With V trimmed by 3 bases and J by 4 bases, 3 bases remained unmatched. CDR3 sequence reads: CASSATSGRPDTQYF. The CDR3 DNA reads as TGTGCCAGCAGCGCAACTAGCGGGAGGCCAGATACGCAGTATTTT.